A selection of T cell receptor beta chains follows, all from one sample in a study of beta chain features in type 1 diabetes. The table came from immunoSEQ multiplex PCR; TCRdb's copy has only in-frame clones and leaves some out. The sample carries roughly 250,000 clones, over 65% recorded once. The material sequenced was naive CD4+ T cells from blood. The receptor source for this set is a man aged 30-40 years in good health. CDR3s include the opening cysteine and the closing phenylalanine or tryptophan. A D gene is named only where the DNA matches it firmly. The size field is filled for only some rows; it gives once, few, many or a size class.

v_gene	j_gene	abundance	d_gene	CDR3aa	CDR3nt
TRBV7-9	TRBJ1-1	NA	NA	CASSPGQGSNTEAFF	TGTGCCAGCAGCCCTGGGCAGGGGTCGAACACTGAAGCTTTCTTT
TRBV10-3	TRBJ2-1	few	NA	CAISRSGEQFF	TGTGCCATCAGTCGCTCGGGGGAGCAGTTCTTC
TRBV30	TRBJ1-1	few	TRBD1	CAGDRADTEAFF	TGTGCCGGGGACAGGGCCGACACTGAAGCTTTCTTT
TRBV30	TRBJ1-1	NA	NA	CAWSRGTEAFF	TGTGCCTGGAGCAGGGGCACTGAAGCTTTCTTT
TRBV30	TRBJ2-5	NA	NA	CAWRGEETQYF	TGTGCCTGGAGGGGGGAAGAGACCCAGTACTTC
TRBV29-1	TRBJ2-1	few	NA	CSVELKLRNEQFF	TGCAGCGTTGAGCTGAAGCTAAGGAATGAGCAGTTCTTC
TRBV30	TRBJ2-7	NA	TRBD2	CAWTRVAGVGPYEQYF	TGTGCCTGGACCCGGGTAGCGGGAGTCGGCCCCTACGAGCAGTACTTC
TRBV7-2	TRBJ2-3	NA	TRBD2	CASSPGLAVTDTQYF	TGTGCCAGCAGCCCGGGACTAGCGGTCACAGATACGCAGTATTTT
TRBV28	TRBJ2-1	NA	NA	CASITGRGNEQFF	TGTGCCAGCATCACCGGGAGAGGGAATGAGCAGTTCTTC
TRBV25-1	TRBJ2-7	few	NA	CASSDLNNEQYF	TGTGCCAGCAGTGATCTAAACAACGAGCAGTACTTC
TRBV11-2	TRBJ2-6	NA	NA	CASSSWTEILSGANVLTF	TGTGCCAGCAGCTCGTGGACAGAGATTCTCTCTGGGGCCAACGTCCTGACTTTC
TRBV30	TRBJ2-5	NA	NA	CAWSVGLAQETQYF	TGTGCCTGGAGTGTAGGGCTAGCCCAAGAGACCCAGTACTTC
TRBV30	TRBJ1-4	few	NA	CAWSDGQPNEKLFF	TGTGCCTGGAGTGACGGACAGCCAAATGAAAAACTGTTTTTT
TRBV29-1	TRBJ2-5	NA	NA	CSVEVGVRETQYF	TGCAGCGTTGAGGTGGGGGTTCGGGAGACCCAGTACTTC
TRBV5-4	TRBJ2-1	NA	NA	CASSLGQPNEQFF	TGTGCCAGCAGCTTGGGGCAGCCCAATGAGCAGTTCTTC
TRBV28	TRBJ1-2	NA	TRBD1	CASSQGQNYGYTF	TGTGCCAGCAGTCAGGGACAGAACTATGGCTACACCTTC
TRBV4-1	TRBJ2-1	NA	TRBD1	CASSHPGQGVREQFF	TGCGCCAGCAGCCATCCGGGACAGGGTGTGCGGGAGCAGTTCTTC
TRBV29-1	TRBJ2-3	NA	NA	CSVERTGLDTQYF	TGCAGCGTTGAACGGACTGGCCTGGATACGCAGTATTTT
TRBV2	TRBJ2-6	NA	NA	CASSGQSSGANVLTF	TGTGCCAGCAGCGGACAGAGCTCTGGGGCCAACGTCCTGACTTTC
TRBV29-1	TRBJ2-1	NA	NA	CSVEGRWGNEQFF	TGCAGCGTTGAAGGCCGGTGGGGAAATGAGCAGTTCTTC
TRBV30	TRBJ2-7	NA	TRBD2	CAWKDSGSPSYEQYF	TGTGCCTGGAAGGATAGCGGGAGTCCCTCCTACGAGCAGTACTTC
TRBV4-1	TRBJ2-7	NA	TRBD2	CASSQVPGTSGTYEQYF	TGCGCCAGCAGCCAAGTTCCTGGGACTAGCGGGACCTACGAGCAGTACTTC
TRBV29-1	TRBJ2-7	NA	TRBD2	CSVRGSGRAGAYEQYF	TGCAGCGTGAGGGGTAGCGGGAGGGCCGGGGCCTACGAGCAGTACTTC
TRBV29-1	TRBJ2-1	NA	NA	CSVDPRAAGSYNEQFF	TGCAGCGTTGACCCCCGCGCGGCCGGCTCCTACAATGAGCAGTTCTTC
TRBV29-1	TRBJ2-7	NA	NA	CSVGLKYGYEQYF	TGCAGCGTTGGGCTGAAGTATGGCTACGAGCAGTACTTC
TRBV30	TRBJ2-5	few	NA	CAWSRNSQETQYF	TGTGCCTGGAGTAGAAACTCTCAAGAGACCCAGTACTTC
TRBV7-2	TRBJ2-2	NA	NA	CASSFGGELFF	TGTGCCAGCAGCTTTGGTGGGGAGCTGTTTTTT
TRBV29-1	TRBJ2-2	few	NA	CSASGFTNTGELFF	TGCAGCGCCTCAGGGTTTACGAACACCGGGGAGCTGTTTTTT
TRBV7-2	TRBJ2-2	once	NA	CASRTGPARTGELFF	TGTGCCAGCAGAACCGGACCCGCCAGGACCGGGGAGCTGTTTTTT
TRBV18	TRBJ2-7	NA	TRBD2	CASSPAGLAGNEQYF	TGTGCCAGCTCACCAGCCGGACTAGCGGGCAACGAGCAGTACTTC
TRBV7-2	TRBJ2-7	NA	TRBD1	CASSAGQGTYEQYF	TGTGCCAGCAGCGCGGGACAGGGGACCTACGAGCAGTACTTC
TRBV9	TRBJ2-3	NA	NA	CASSVGGTDTQYF	TGTGCCAGCAGCGTGGGTGGCACAGATACGCAGTATTTT
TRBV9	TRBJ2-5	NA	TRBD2	CASSVGPLAGFQETQYF	TGTGCCAGCAGCGTAGGCCCACTAGCGGGTTTCCAAGAGACCCAGTACTTC
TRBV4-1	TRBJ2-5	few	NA	CASSQREQETQYF	TGCGCCAGCAGCCAGCGAGAGCAAGAGACCCAGTACTTC
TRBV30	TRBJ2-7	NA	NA	CAWSKGFDEQYF	TGTGCCTGGAGCAAGGGGTTCGACGAGCAGTACTTC
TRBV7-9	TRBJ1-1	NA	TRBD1	CASSIGDSEAFF	TGTGCCAGCAGCATTGGGGACAGTGAAGCTTTCTTT
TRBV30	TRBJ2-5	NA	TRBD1	CAWSPGQGLETQYF	TGTGCCTGGAGCCCGGGACAGGGATTAGAGACCCAGTACTTC
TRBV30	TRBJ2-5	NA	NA	CAWSRGDSSQETQYF	TGTGCCTGGAGTAGGGGGGACAGTTCCCAAGAGACCCAGTACTTC
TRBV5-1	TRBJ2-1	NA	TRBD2	CASSLDPSGGYNEQFF	TGCGCCAGCAGCTTGGACCCCAGCGGGGGTTACAATGAGCAGTTCTTC
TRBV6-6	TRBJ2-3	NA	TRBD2	CASHRGTSGSTDTQYF	TGTGCCAGCCATAGGGGGACTAGCGGTAGCACAGATACGCAGTATTTT
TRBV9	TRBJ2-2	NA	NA	CASSVGTGTANTGELFF	TGTGCCAGCAGCGTTGGAACAGGAACTGCGAACACCGGGGAGCTGTTTTTT
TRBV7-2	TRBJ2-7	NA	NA	CASSPSVALAEQYF	TGTGCCAGCAGCCCATCGGTGGCCTTGGCCGAGCAGTACTTC
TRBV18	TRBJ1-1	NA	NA	CASSPGNTEAFF	TGTGCCAGCTCACCTGGGAACACTGAAGCTTTCTTT
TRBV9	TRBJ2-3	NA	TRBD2	CASSVGLAESTDTQYF	TGTGCCAGCAGCGTAGGGCTAGCGGAGAGCACAGATACGCAGTATTTT
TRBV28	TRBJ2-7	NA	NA	CASHKTGSFYEQYF	TGTGCCAGCCACAAGACCGGATCTTTCTACGAGCAGTACTTC
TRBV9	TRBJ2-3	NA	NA	CASRTRGAHDTQYF	TGTGCCAGCAGGACGAGGGGGGCGCATGATACGCAGTATTTT
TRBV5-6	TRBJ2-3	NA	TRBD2	CASSFSGGSTDTQYF	TGTGCCAGCAGCTTTAGCGGGGGGAGCACAGATACGCAGTATTTT
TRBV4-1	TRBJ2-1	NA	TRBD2	CASRQGYRGGSSYNEQFF	TGCGCCAGCAGACAAGGCTATCGCGGGGGGAGCTCCTACAATGAGCAGTTCTTC
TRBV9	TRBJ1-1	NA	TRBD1	CASSAAGGRPITEAFF	TGTGCCAGCAGCGCTGCAGGGGGCCGCCCAATCACTGAAGCTTTCTTT
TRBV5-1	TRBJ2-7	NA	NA	CASSLRDYEQYF	TGCGCCAGCAGCTTGAGAGACTACGAGCAGTACTTC